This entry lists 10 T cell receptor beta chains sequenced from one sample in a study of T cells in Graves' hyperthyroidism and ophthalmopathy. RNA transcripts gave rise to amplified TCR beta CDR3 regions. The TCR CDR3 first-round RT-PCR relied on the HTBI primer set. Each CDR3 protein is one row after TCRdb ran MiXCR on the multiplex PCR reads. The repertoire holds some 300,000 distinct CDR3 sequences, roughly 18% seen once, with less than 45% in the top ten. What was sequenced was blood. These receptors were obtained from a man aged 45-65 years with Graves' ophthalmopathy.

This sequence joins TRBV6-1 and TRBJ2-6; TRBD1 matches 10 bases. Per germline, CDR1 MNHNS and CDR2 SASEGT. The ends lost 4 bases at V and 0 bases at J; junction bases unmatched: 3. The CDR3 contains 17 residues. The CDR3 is CASSAGTGASGANVLTF. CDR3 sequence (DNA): TGTGCCAGCAGTGCCGGGACAGGGGCCTCTGGGGCCAACGTCCTGACTTTC.

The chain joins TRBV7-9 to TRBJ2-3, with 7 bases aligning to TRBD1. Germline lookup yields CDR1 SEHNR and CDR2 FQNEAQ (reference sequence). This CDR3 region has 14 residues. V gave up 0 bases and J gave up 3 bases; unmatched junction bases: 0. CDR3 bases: TGTGCCAGCAGCTTAGCCAGGGGGACAGATACGCAGTATTTT. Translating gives CASSLARGTDTQYF. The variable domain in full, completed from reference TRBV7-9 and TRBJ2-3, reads DTGVSQNPRHKITKRGQNVTFRCDPISEHNRLYWYRQTLGQGPEFLTYFQNEAQLEKSRLLSDRFSAERPKGSFSTLEIQRTEQGDSAMYLCASSLARGTDTQYFGPGTRLTVL.

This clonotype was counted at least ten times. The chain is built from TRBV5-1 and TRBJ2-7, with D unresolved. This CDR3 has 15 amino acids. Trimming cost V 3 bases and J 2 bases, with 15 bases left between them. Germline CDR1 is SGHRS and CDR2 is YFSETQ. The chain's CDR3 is CASSSDRAPTYEQYF. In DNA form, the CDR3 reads TGCGCCAGCAGCTCAGACCGTGCCCCCACCTACGAGCAGTACTTC.

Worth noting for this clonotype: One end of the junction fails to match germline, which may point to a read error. The CDR3 bases are TGTGCCACCAGCGGATATATGGCGGCCTACAATGGGCAGTTCTTC. This translates into CATSGYMAAYNGQFF. The V and J genes are TRBV15 and TRBJ2-1; D is undetermined. The CDR3 is made up of 15 amino acids. Germline CDR1 and CDR2: LNHNV and YYDKDF (reference sequence).

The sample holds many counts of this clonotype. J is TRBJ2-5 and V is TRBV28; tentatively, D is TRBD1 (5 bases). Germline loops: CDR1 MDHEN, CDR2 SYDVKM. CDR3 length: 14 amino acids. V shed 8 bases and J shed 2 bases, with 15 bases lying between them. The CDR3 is CASGPDGHQETQYF. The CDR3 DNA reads TGTGCCAGCGGACCGGACGGACATCAAGAGACCCAGTACTTC.

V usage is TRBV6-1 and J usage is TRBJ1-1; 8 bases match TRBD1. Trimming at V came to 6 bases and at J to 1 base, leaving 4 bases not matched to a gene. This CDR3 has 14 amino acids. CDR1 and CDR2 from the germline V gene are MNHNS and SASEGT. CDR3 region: CASRGGTGNTEAFF. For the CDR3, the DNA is TGTGCCAGCAGGGGGGGGACAGGGAACACTGAAGCTTTCTTT.

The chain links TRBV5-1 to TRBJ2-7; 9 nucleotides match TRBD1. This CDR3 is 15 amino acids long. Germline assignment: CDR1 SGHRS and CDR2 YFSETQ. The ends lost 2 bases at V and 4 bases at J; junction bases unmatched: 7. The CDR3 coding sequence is TGCGCCAGCAGCTTACAGGGGGCCTCGGGATACGAGCAGTACTTC. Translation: CASSLQGASGYEQYF.

The DNA for the CDR3 is TGTGCCAGCACCGTTCATGCAACTAATGAAAAACTGTTTTTT. Amino acids: CASTVHATNEKLFF. The chain carries TRBV5-5 and TRBJ1-4; the D is unclear. The CDR3 is 14 residues long. The germline gives CDR1 SGHKS, CDR2 YYEKEE (reference sequence). The V end was cut by 6 bases, the J end by 0 bases, with 9 bases between.

In DNA form, the CDR3 reads TGTGCCAGCAGTTTCCGGCAGGGTCGGCGTCTAAATGAGCAGTTCTTC. Amino acids: CASSFRQGRRLNEQFF. This chain links TRBV28 with TRBJ2-1, with D possibly matching TRBD1 (5 bases). The V and J ends lost 3 bases and 7 bases respectively, with 19 bases between them. The CDR3 spans 16 residues. CDR1 is MDHEN and CDR2 is SYDVKM in the germline V gene.

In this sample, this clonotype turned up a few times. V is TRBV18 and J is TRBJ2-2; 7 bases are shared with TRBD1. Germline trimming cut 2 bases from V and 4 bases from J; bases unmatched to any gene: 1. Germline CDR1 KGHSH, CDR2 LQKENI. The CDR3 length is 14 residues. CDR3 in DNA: TGTGCCAGCTCACCAAACAGGGGCACCGGGGAGCTGTTTTTT. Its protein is CASSPNRGTGELFF.